Described below is a single T cell receptor beta chain sequence and its context. What it binds is not known. This specimen comes from a study of T cell repertoires in cytomegalovirus infection. The wider study: CMV infection together with matching HLA type was indicated by public TCR beta signatures. Study-level findings and limits: CMV-specific TCR beta clonotypes restricted by HLA-C were the ones dominating the ex vivo response.

TCRdb recomputed calls from the reads with MiXCR, one row per CDR3 protein. Among hundreds of thousands of distinct CDR3 sequences listed, more than 30% were seen once. The length of the CDR3 is 14 residues. Germline trimming cut 7 bases from V and 5 bases from J; bases unmatched to any gene: 9. Per germline, CDR1 SQVTM and CDR2 ANQGSEA. This specimen was cultured PBMCs, taken from culture after CMV antigen stimulation. This TCR was sampled from a human donor in good health (CMV status not recorded). Some clones in this sample may be carry-over from other donors' samples. The chain recombines TRBV29-1 with TRBJ2-3; 10 bases map to TRBD2. CDR3 region: CSAHLAGGRDTQYF. The DNA for the CDR3 is TGCAGCGCCCACTTAGCGGGAGGACGAGATACGCAGTATTTT.